This section outlines one T cell receptor beta chain sequence together with its context. Antigen: not known. This table comes from immunoSEQ multiplex PCR, and its TCRdb copy is limited to in-frame clones, with some not included. Of approximately 31,000 clones in the sample, over 70% were seen once. This entry comes from a study of radiation and T cells in renal cell carcinoma. Study-level findings and limits: Pretreatment tumor biopsies were lacking, so baseline clonotypes are unknown. From baseline, blood top tumor clonotypes peaked at 2 weeks post-radiation.

Germline lookup yields CDR1 KGHSH and CDR2 LQKENI. Between the trimmed V and J ends, which lost 3 bases and 7 bases, there was a span of 7 bases. CDR3 length equals 12 residues. Time point indicated: blood 4 weeks post-SBRT, at nephrectomy. Treatment described: 15 Gy SBRT to primary tumor, nephrectomy 4 weeks later. Nephrectomy followed 15 Gy stereotactic body radiation by 4 weeks. This renal cell carcinoma was of the clear cell type. The sample was blood, taken from a patient whose treatment included radiotherapy and nephrectomy. The sequence derives from a man aged 60 to 75 with renal cell carcinoma. The J gene is TRBJ2-1, the V gene TRBV18; D unresolved. CDR3 sequence: CASSPLRNEQFF. CDR3 DNA: TGTGCCAGCTCACCTCTGCGGAATGAGCAGTTCTTC.